This T cell receptor beta chain originates from a study of blood T cells in healthy people across ages. Total RNA was isolated from each sample in quantities of at least 6 micrograms. Sample-barcoded 5' priming and a J-beta primer mix drove a second PCR of roughly 6 to 12 cycles. TCRdb processed the 5' RACE reads anew with MiXCR; each CDR3 protein has one entry. The sample consists of 1,500,000 or so distinct CDR3 sequences, 35% to 45% of them appearing once. This CDR3 region has 19 residues. V lost 4 bases and J 4 bases, leaving 23 bases between the germline ends. Germline V gene lookup returns CDR1 SEHNR and CDR2 FQNEAQ (reference sequence).

The receptor was derived from a woman in her late teens or twenties in good health. This chain links TRBV7-9 with TRBJ2-6; D is ambiguous. The material sequenced was blood. As DNA, the CDR3 is TGTGCCAGCAGCTCCACCCGACTGGAACCTCCATCCGGGGCCAACGTCCTGACTTTC. Translation gives CASSSTRLEPPSGANVLTF.